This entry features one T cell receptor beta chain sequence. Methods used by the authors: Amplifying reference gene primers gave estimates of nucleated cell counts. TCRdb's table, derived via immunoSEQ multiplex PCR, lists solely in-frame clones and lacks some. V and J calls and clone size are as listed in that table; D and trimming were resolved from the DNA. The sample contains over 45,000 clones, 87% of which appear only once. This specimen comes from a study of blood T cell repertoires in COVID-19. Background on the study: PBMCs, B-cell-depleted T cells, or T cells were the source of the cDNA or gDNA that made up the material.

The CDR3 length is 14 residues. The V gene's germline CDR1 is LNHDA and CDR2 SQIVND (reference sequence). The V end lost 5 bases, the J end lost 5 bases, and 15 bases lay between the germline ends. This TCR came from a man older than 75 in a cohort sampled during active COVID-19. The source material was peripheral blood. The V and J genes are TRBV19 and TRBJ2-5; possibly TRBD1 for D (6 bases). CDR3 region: CASSRDIGGETQYF. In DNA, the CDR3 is TGTGCCAGTAGTCGGGACATCGGAGGCGAGACCCAGTACTTC. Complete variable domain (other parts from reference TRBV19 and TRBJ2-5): DGGITQSPKYLFRKEGQNVTLSCEQNLNHDAMYWYRQDPGQGLRLIYYSQIVNDFQKGDIAEGYSVSREKKESFPLTVTSAQKNPTAFYLCASSRDIGGETQYFGPGTRLLVL.